A single sample is the source of the 24 T cell receptor beta chains below, sequenced in a study of T cell changes during pregnancy in multiple sclerosis. This table comes from immunoSEQ multiplex PCR, and its TCRdb copy is limited to in-frame clones, with some not included. The table records tens of thousands of clones, about nine tenths of them present only once. The sequencing used peripheral blood, collected in the third trimester of pregnancy. These receptors all stem from a female donor with multiple sclerosis, enrolled in a pregnancy study.

The rearrangement uses TRBV4-2 and TRBJ2-6; D uncertain. V lost 7 bases and J lost 5, with 18 bases in between. The CDR3 runs to 16 residues. Germline V gene lookup returns CDR1 LGHNA and CDR2 YNFKEQ. The CDR3 loop reads CASNVATQSRANVLTF. The CDR3 DNA reads as TGTGCCAGCAACGTCGCCACACAAAGTCGGGCCAACGTCCTGACTTTC.

The V call is TRBV29-1, the J call TRBJ2-5; 9 bases fit TRBD2. The CDR3 extends over 15 amino acids. The V segment lost 2 bases and the J segment 5 bases; nucleotides outside the gene matches: 9. Germline CDR1 SQVTM, CDR2 ANQGSEA. The CDR3 DNA reads as TGCAGCGTTGAACGAGCGGGAGGCGTGATGGAGACCCAGTACTTC. Its protein product is CSVERAGGVMETQYF.

Turning to this clone: Within the sample, other DNA sequences also encode this same CDR3. This chain links TRBV9 with TRBJ2-7; 9 bases agree with TRBD1. The ends lost 3 bases at V and 1 base at J; junction bases unmatched: 2. Germline loops: CDR1 SGDLS, CDR2 YYNGEE. This CDR3 region has 14 residues. The DNA for the CDR3 is TGTGCCAGCAGCGCGACAGGGGGGTCCTACGAGCAGTACTTC. Amino acids: CASSATGGSYEQYF.

This rearrangement joins TRBV6-6 to TRBJ1-4; tentatively, D is TRBD1 (5 bases). Germline V CDR1 and CDR2: MNHNY, SVGAGI (reference sequence). CDR3 length: 14 residues. With 4 bases removed from V and 5 bases from J, the gap between germline ends came to 11 bases. The CDR3 nucleotides are TGTGCCAGCAGTTTGGGGCAAGCAAATGAAAAACTGTTTTTT. This codes for CASSLGQANEKLFF.

This clone is a singleton in its sample. The chain joins TRBV5-1 to TRBJ2-5, with D maybe TRBD2 (6 bases). The CDR3 consists of 15 residues. CDR1 and CDR2 (germline): SGHRS, YFSETQ. V was pared by 3 bases and J by 2 bases, with 14 bases between. CDR3 residues: CASSSGTHLQETQYF. CDR3 nucleotides: TGCGCCAGCAGCTCCGGGACTCATTTACAAGAGACCCAGTACTTC.

This clone was recorded only once. The rearrangement links TRBV5-6 to TRBJ1-2; D not resolved. The V gene's germline CDR1 is SGHDT and CDR2 YYEEEE. There are 15 residues in the CDR3. V dropped 0 bases and J dropped 0 bases, with 9 bases sitting between them. CDR3 nucleotide sequence: TGTGCCAGCAGCTTGGTAGGAGTAGCTAACTATGGCTACACCTTC. Amino acid sequence: CASSLVGVANYGYTF. Combining the CDR3 with reference TRBV5-6 and TRBJ1-2 gives the whole variable domain DAGVTQSPTHLIKTRGQQVTLRCSPKSGHDTVSWYQQALGQGPQFIFQYYEEEERQRGNFPDRFSGHQFPNYSSELNVNALLLGDSALYLCASSLVGVANYGYTFGSGTRLTVV.

The chain combines TRBV7-7 with TRBJ2-5; TRBD2 matches at 9 bases. Germline V gives CDR1 SSHAT, CDR2 FNYEAQ (reference sequence). Trimming removed 1 base from V and 5 bases from J; junction bases left unmatched: 11. The CDR3 contains 17 residues. The CDR3 loop is CASSLEVGAGGPETQYF. CDR3 DNA: TGTGCCAGCAGCTTAGAGGTTGGGGCGGGAGGGCCGGAGACCCAGTACTTC.

J is TRBJ2-1 and V is TRBV14; TRBD2 is a possible D gene (5 bases). The CDR3 is made up of 14 amino acids. The V gene's germline CDR1 is SGHDN and CDR2 FVKESK. The V and J ends lost 4 bases and 5 bases respectively, with 12 bases between them. CDR3 protein: CASSLRRSDNEQFF. The CDR3 DNA follows: TGTGCCAGCAGCCTCCGGAGGAGCGACAATGAGCAGTTCTTC. The entire variable domain, with the rest obtained from reference TRBV14 and TRBJ2-1, is as follows: EAGVTQFPSHSVIEKGQTVTLRCDPISGHDNLYWYRRVMGKEIKFLLHFVKESKQDESGMPNNRFLAERTGGTYSTLKVQPAELEDSGVYFCASSLRRSDNEQFFGPGTRLTVL.

The chain is built from TRBV5-1 and TRBJ2-7; D unclear. Germline V gene lookup returns CDR1 SGHRS and CDR2 YFSETQ. The CDR3 runs 14 residues. Trimming took off 1 base at V and 2 bases at J, with 10 bases between the two ends. For the CDR3, the DNA is TGCGCCAGCAGCTTGAATTCTGACACCTACGAGCAGTACTTC. Translated: CASSLNSDTYEQYF. The entire variable domain, with the rest obtained from reference TRBV5-1 and TRBJ2-7, is as follows: KAGVTQTPRYLIKTRGQQVTLSCSPISGHRSVSWYQQTPGQGLQFLFEYFSETQRNKGNFPGRFSGRQFSNSRSEMNVSTLELGDSALYLCASSLNSDTYEQYFGPGTRLTVT.

This chain connects TRBV6-5 to TRBJ1-5, with D uncertain. The CDR3 contains 15 residues. CDR1 and CDR2 (germline): MNHEY, SVGAGI. Trimming took off 5 bases at V and 5 bases at J, with 16 bases between the two ends. The DNA for the CDR3 is TGTGCCAGCAGTGCCCGGGTGGGAGGGTATCAGCCCCAGCATTTT. Translating gives CASSARVGGYQPQHF.

V is TRBV21-1 and J is TRBJ2-1; the D segment call TRBD2 is taken from the table without a DNA check. TRBV21-1 is termed a pseudogene. CDR3 length: 14 residues. The CDR3 DNA follows: TGTGCCAGCAGCCATATCTTTAGCGGGGGTGAGCAGTTCTTC. It codes for CASSHIFSGGEQFF.

The chain links TRBV20-1 to TRBJ2-3, with unresolved D. The V end lost 7 bases, the J end lost 6 bases, and 8 bases lay between the germline ends. Germline V lookup: CDR1 DFQATT, CDR2 SNEGSKA (reference sequence). This CDR3 spans 10 amino acids. The CDR3 loop reads CSVPRDTQYF. In nucleotides, the CDR3 is TGCAGTGTTCCCCGGGATACGCAGTATTTT.

The chain uses TRBV27 and TRBJ2-3; D is possibly TRBD2 (7 bases). Trimming left V 3 bases short and J 0 bases short, with 13 bases between. CDR1 and CDR2 from the germline V gene are MNHEY and SMNVEV (reference sequence). CDR3 length equals 16 residues. The CDR3 protein is CASSFRRGPSTDTQYF. For the CDR3, the DNA is TGTGCCAGCAGTTTCCGGCGGGGGCCAAGCACAGATACGCAGTATTTT.

This chain links TRBV6-6 with TRBJ1-2, with D perhaps TRBD1 (6 bases). The CDR3 consists of 15 residues. CDR1 MNHNY and CDR2 SVGAGI come from the germline V gene (reference sequence). Trimming shortened V by 5 bases and J by 5 bases, and 18 bases separated the two germline ends. CDR3 loop: CASSNLGGGEYGYTF. The CDR3 DNA follows: TGTGCCAGCAGTAACCTGGGGGGGGGCGAGTATGGCTACACCTTC.

The chain couples TRBV29-1 to TRBJ2-2; possibly TRBD1 for D (6 bases). Trimming pared 4 bases from V and 0 bases from J, leaving 15 bases between. Germline lookup yields CDR1 SQVTM and CDR2 ANQGSEA. This CDR3 region has 16 residues. The CDR3 bases are TGCAGCGTTGCTCTCAAACAGGGCCCGAACACCGGGGAGCTGTTTTTT. Protein product: CSVALKQGPNTGELFF.

J is TRBJ2-1 and V is TRBV30, with TRBD1 matching over 7 bases. Germline V CDR1 and CDR2: GTSNPN, SVGIG (reference sequence). CDR3 length: 14 amino acids. After removal of 2 bases from V and 12 bases from J, the junction contained 13 bases not matched to a gene. This chain's CDR3 is CAWSKHRQGPGQFF. The CDR3 region has the DNA TGTGCCTGGAGTAAGCATCGACAGGGCCCGGGGCAGTTCTTC. Based on the CDR3 plus reference TRBV30 and TRBJ2-1, the full variable domain is SQTIHQWPATLVQPVGSPLSLECTVEGTSNPNLYWYRQAAGRGLQLLFYSVGIGQISSEVPQNLSASRPQDRQFILSSKKLLLSDSGFYLCAWSKHRQGPGQFFGPGTRLTVL.

The chain joins TRBV2 to TRBJ2-1; no firm D call. V was shortened by 6 bases and J by 6 bases, with 15 bases between the two germline ends. Germline CDR1 reads SNHLY; CDR2 reads FYNNEI. This CDR3 is 14 amino acids long. CDR3 sequence (DNA): TGTGCCAGCAGCGCCGCGACACTGGGCAATGAGCAGTTCTTC. This translates into CASSAATLGNEQFF.

The rearrangement joins TRBV6-5 to TRBJ1-2, with D perhaps matching TRBD1 (6 bases). The CDR3 is 15 amino acids. V was shortened by 0 bases and J by 2 bases, with 10 bases between the two germline ends. In germline, CDR1 is MNHEY, CDR2 SVGAGI. As DNA, the CDR3 is TGTGCCAGCAGTTACTCGGTCCAGGGGAACTATGGCTACACCTTC. Translated, it gives CASSYSVQGNYGYTF.

The chain uses TRBV6-1 and TRBJ2-3; tentative D call: TRBD1 (5 bases). CDR3 size: 15 residues. Germline CDR1 and CDR2: MNHNS and SASEGT. Deletions cut 1 base from V and 5 bases from J, with 13 bases between. The CDR3 reads CASSEGGYSRDTQYF. The CDR3 DNA is TGTGCCAGCAGTGAAGGGGGCTACTCAAGAGATACGCAGTATTTT.

The chain has TRBV18 and TRBJ2-5; 9 bases map to TRBD2. The CDR3 has 15 amino acids. Germline CDR1 reads KGHSH; CDR2 reads LQKENI. The trim removed 0 bases at V and 5 bases at J, leaving 4 bases unmatched. In nucleotides, the CDR3 is TGTGCCAGCTCACCACCGGGTCTAGCGGGGGAGACCCAGTACTTC. Translated, it gives CASSPPGLAGETQYF.

The rearrangement uses TRBV5-8 and TRBJ2-3, with D uncertain. The CDR3 covers 12 residues. Germline CDR1 and CDR2: SGHTS and YDEGEE. Trimming removed 1 base at V and 4 bases at J, with 4 bases between. The CDR3: CASSLRADTQYF. The DNA of the CDR3 is TGTGCCAGCAGCTTGCGAGCAGATACGCAGTATTTT.

This sequence joins TRBV27 and TRBJ2-7; D ambiguous. The CDR3 contains 12 residues. Trimming shortened V by 5 bases and J by 3 bases, and 8 bases separated the two germline ends. Germline V CDR1 and CDR2: MNHEY, SMNVEV (reference sequence). CDR3 region: CASSTSDYEQYF. In DNA, the CDR3 is TGTGCCAGCAGTACTTCCGACTACGAGCAGTACTTC.

V usage is TRBV7-8 and J usage is TRBJ2-7, with 7 bases that match TRBD1. CDR1 SGHVS and CDR2 FQNEAQ come from the germline V gene. The CDR3 is 15 residues long. The junction had 10 bases not matched to a gene; V was cut back by 8 bases and J by 0 bases. In DNA form, the CDR3 reads TGTGCCAGCCGAAGACCGGGACAGAGCTCCTACGAGCAGTACTTC. It encodes CASRRPGQSSYEQYF.

V gene TRBV13 combines with J gene TRBJ2-7; maybe TRBD1 (6 bases). Germline values: CDR1 PRHDT, CDR2 FYEKMQ (reference sequence). V lost 0 bases to trimming and J lost 3 bases, with 12 bases between them. The CDR3 runs 15 residues. CDR3 amino acids: CASSLGGGAYYEQYF. In nucleotides, the CDR3 is TGTGCCAGCAGCTTAGGAGGGGGAGCGTACTACGAGCAGTACTTC.